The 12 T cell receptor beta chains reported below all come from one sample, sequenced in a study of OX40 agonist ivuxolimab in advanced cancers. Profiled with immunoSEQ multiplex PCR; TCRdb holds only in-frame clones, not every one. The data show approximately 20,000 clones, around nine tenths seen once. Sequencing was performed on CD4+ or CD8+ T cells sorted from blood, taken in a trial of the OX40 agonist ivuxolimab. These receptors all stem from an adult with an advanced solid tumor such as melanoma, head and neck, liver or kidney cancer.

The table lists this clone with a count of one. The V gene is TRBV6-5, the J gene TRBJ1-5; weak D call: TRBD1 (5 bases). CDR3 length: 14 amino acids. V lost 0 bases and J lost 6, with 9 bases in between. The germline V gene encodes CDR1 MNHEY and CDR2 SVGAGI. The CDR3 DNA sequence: TGTGCCAGCAGTTACTCGTCGGGGGTTCAGCCCCAGCATTTT. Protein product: CASSYSSGVQPQHF.

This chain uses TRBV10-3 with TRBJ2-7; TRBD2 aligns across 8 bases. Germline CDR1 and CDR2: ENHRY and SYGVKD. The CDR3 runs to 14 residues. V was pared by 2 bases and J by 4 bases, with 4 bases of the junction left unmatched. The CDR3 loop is CAISEALAVYEQYF. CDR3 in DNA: TGTGCCATCAGTGAGGCACTAGCGGTGTACGAGCAGTACTTC.

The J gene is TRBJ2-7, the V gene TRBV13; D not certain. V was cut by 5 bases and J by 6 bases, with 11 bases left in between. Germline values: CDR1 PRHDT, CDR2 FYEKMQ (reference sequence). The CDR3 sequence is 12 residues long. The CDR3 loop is CASSLDDPEQYF. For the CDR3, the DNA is TGTGCCAGCAGCCTGGACGATCCCGAGCAGTACTTC.

CDR3 in amino acids: CASSLNDRLPQDTQYF. In DNA, the CDR3 is TGTGCCAGCAGCCTGAACGACAGGCTCCCCCAAGATACGCAGTATTTT. The chain has TRBV5-4 and TRBJ2-3; possibly TRBD1 for D (6 bases). Germline V gene sequence: CDR1 SGHNT, CDR2 YYREEE (reference sequence). Trimming pared 4 bases from V and 5 bases from J, leaving 20 bases between. The CDR3 contains 16 residues.

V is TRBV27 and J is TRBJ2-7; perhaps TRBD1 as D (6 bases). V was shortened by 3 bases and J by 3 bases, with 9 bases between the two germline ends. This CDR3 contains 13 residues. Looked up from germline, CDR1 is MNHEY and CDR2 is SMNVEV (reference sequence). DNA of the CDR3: TGTGCCAGCAGTTTCGGGACACTCTACGAGCAGTACTTC. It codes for CASSFGTLYEQYF.

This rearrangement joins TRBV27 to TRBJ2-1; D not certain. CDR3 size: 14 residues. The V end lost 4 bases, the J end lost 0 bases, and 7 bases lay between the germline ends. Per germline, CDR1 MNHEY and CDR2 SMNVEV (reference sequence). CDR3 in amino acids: CASSSSPSYNEQFF. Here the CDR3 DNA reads TGTGCCAGCAGTTCATCCCCCTCCTACAATGAGCAGTTCTTC.

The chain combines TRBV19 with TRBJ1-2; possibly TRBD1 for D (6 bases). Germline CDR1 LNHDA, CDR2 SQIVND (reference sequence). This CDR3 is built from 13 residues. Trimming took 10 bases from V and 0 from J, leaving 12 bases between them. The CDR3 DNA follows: TGTGCCACCCGACAGGAAGCTAACTATGGCTACACCTTC. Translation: CATRQEANYGYTF.

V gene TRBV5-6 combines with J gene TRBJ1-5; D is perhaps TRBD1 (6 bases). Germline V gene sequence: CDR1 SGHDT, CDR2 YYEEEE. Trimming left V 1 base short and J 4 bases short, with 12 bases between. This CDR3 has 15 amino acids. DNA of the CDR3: TGTGCCAGCAGCTTGTGGGGGGCTCGGAATCAGCCCCAGCATTTT. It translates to CASSLWGARNQPQHF.

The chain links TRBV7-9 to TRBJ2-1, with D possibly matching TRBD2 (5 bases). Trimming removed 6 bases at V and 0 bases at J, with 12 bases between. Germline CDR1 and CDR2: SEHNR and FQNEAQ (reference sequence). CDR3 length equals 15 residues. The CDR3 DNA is TGTGCCAGCAGAGTAAGCGGTTCCTCCTACAATGAGCAGTTCTTC. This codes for CASRVSGSSYNEQFF.

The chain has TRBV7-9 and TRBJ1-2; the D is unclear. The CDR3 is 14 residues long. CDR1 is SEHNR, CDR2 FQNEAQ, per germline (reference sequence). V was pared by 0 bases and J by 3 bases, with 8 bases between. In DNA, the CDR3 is TGTGCCAGCAGCTTAGCGCTCAGTTACTATGGCTACACCTTC. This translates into CASSLALSYYGYTF.

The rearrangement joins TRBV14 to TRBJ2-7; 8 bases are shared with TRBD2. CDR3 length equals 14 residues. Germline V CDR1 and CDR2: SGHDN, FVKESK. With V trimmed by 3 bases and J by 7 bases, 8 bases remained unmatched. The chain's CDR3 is CASSHVREVEEQYF. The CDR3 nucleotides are TGTGCCAGCAGCCATGTGCGGGAGGTGGAAGAGCAGTACTTC.

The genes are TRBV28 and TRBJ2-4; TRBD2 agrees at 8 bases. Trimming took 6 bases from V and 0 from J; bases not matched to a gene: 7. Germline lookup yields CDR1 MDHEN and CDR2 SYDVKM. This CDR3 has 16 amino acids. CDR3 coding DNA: TGTGCCAGCAGCAATAGCGGGATCAAAGCCAAAAACATTCAGTACTTC. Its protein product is CASSNSGIKAKNIQYF.